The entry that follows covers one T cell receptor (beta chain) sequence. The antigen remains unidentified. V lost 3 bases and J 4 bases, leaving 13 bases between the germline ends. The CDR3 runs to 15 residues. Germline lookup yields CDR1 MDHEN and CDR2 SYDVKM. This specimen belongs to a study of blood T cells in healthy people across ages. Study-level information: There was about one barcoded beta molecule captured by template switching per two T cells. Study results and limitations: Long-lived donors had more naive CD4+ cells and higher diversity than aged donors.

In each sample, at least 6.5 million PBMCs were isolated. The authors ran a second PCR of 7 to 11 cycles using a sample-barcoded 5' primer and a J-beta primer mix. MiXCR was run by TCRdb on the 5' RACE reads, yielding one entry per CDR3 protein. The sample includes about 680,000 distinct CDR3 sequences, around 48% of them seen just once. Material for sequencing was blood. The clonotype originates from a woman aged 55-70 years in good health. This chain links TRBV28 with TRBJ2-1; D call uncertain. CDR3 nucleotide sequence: TGTGCCAGCAGTTTCAGAACCCAAAGATACAATGAGCAGTTCTTC. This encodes CASSFRTQRYNEQFF.